The sequence of this T cell receptor (beta chain) was determined in a study of T cells in Graves' hyperthyroidism and ophthalmopathy. This clonotype came up many times. TCR beta CDR3 region amplification was performed from RNA transcripts. A first-round RT-PCR of the TCR CDR3 used the HTBI primer set. TCRdb fed the multiplex PCR reads into MiXCR, producing one record per CDR3 protein. The data show approximately 410,000 distinct CDR3 sequences, roughly 15% seen once. The CDR3 loop spans 13 amino acids. The germline V gene has CDR1 MNHNS and CDR2 SASEGT. J was trimmed by 7 bases and V by 8 bases; bases with no gene match: 8.

This TCR was sampled from a man between 18 and 29 years old with Graves' ophthalmopathy. The V call is TRBV6-1, the J call TRBJ1-5; 7 bases align to TRBD1. Sequencing was done on a sample of blood. The CDR3 protein is CASSSDRPQPQHF. CDR3 coding DNA: TGTGCCAGCTCATCGGACAGGCCGCAGCCCCAGCATTTT.